These 11 T cell receptor beta chains share one sample of origin, sequenced in a study of shared clonotypes between healthy human individuals. The data were produced by immunoSEQ multiplex PCR, yet TCRdb's version contains in-frame clones alone and is incomplete. The sample lists 2,500,000 or so clones, approximately 93% seen once, with approximately 0.36% in the top ten. The sequencing sample was made of naive CD4+ T cells from PBMCs. Documented subset: CD45RA+ positively selected. All receptors come from a man between 18 and 29 years old in good health. Some clones in this sample may be carry-over from other donors' samples.

The V call is TRBV5-1, the J call TRBJ1-2; no definite D call. This CDR3 region has 15 residues. The V end was cut by 0 bases, the J end by 6 bases, with 15 bases between. Germline loops: CDR1 SGHRS, CDR2 YFSETQ. CDR3 coding DNA: TGCGCCAGCAGCTTGGTCTCGGGCGGGGTTCATGGCTACACCTTC. Its protein product is CASSLVSGGVHGYTF.

A word on this clone: The same CDR3 can be traced to other DNA sequences in this sample. In DNA form, the CDR3 reads TGTGCCACCAGCAGAGGAACGAATGAAAAACTGTTTTTT. Translated: CATSRGTNEKLFF. The chain carries TRBV15 and TRBJ1-4; D unresolved. CDR3 length: 13 residues. Trimming stripped 1 base from V and 5 bases from J, with 5 bases between. Germline lookup yields CDR1 LNHNV and CDR2 YYDKDF (reference sequence).

V usage is TRBV28 and J usage is TRBJ1-3, with D tentatively TRBD1 (5 bases). The CDR3 is 14 amino acids. Germline V gene data show CDR1 as MDHEN and CDR2 as SYDVKM. The ends were cut back, 10 bases at V and 7 bases at J, with 20 bases in the middle. The CDR3 sequence: CAITTSGGENTIYF. CDR3 in DNA: TGTGCCATTACAACCAGCGGGGGAGAGAACACCATATATTTT.

This sequence joins TRBV19 and TRBJ1-1; TRBD1 is a possible D gene (6 bases). The V end lost 1 base, the J end lost 1 base, and 13 bases lay between the germline ends. Germline values: CDR1 LNHDA, CDR2 SQIVND (reference sequence). The CDR3 covers 16 residues. Written as DNA, the CDR3 is TGTGCCAGTAGTATAGGGCCGGGACAAAAGAACACTGAAGCTTTCTTT. This encodes CASSIGPGQKNTEAFF.

The rearrangement links TRBV9 to TRBJ2-2, with D unresolved. The CDR3 has 13 residues. Per the germline V gene, CDR1 is SGDLS and CDR2 is YYNGEE. V was trimmed by 7 bases and J by 7 bases, leaving 14 bases between them. The CDR3 is CASGTPGHGELFF. The CDR3, as DNA: TGTGCCAGCGGTACTCCCGGTCACGGGGAGCTGTTTTTT.

The chain carries TRBV19 and TRBJ1-5, with 8 positions matching TRBD1. Trimming took 6 bases from V and 6 from J; bases not matched to a gene: 10. Germline CDR1 LNHDA, CDR2 SQIVND (reference sequence). This CDR3 is 15 amino acids long. The CDR3 DNA reads TGTGCCAGTAGCCGACTCGGGACAGGCATTCAGCCCCAGCATTTT. The encoded protein is CASSRLGTGIQPQHF.

The chain employs TRBV5-1 and TRBJ2-2; 14 bases line up with TRBD2. The CDR3 covers 17 residues. With 4 bases clipped from V and 4 bases from J, the junction kept 6 bases outside the gene matches. Germline CDR1 is SGHRS and CDR2 is YFSETQ. CDR3 sequence (DNA): TGCGCCAGCAGCCCGGGACTAGCGGGAGCGGGCACCGGGGAGCTGTTTTTT. Translation: CASSPGLAGAGTGELFF.

This chain uses TRBV30 with TRBJ2-3; D is undetermined. Trimming removed 4 bases at V and 4 bases at J, with 18 bases between. The CDR3 totals 15 residues. Germline loops: CDR1 GTSNPN, CDR2 SVGIG (reference sequence). This CDR3 reads CAWNRAAHGADTQYF. In DNA, the CDR3 is TGTGCCTGGAATCGGGCGGCCCATGGGGCAGATACGCAGTATTTT.

As to this clone: A read error may produce the germline difference seen at one junction end. The genes are TRBV28 and TRBJ2-7; D is perhaps TRBD1 (5 bases). This CDR3 has 13 amino acids. The germline CDR1 and CDR2 sequences are MDHEN and SYDVKM. CDR3 amino acids: CASSLQGSHEQYF. The CDR3 DNA is TGTGCCAGCAGTTTACAGGGCTCCCACGAGCAGTACTTC.

V gene TRBV6-5 combines with J gene TRBJ2-2; 8 positions agree with TRBD2. Germline loops: CDR1 MNHEY, CDR2 SVGAGI. This CDR3 contains 15 residues. V lost 4 bases and J lost 5; bases outside the gene matches: 6. The CDR3 nucleotides are TGTGCCAGCAGTTTAACTAGCGGAGAGACCGGGGAGCTGTTTTTT. This codes for CASSLTSGETGELFF.

The chain employs TRBV7-3 and TRBJ2-1, with 7 positions matching TRBD1. This CDR3 has 15 amino acids. V gave up 5 bases and J gave up 15 bases; unmatched junction bases: 19. Germline CDR1 and CDR2: SGHTA and FQGTGA. DNA for the CDR3: TGTGCCAGCAGCCCCCGTAGGGGGAGAACAGGGGTTCTGTTCTTC. This codes for CASSPRRGRTGVLFF.